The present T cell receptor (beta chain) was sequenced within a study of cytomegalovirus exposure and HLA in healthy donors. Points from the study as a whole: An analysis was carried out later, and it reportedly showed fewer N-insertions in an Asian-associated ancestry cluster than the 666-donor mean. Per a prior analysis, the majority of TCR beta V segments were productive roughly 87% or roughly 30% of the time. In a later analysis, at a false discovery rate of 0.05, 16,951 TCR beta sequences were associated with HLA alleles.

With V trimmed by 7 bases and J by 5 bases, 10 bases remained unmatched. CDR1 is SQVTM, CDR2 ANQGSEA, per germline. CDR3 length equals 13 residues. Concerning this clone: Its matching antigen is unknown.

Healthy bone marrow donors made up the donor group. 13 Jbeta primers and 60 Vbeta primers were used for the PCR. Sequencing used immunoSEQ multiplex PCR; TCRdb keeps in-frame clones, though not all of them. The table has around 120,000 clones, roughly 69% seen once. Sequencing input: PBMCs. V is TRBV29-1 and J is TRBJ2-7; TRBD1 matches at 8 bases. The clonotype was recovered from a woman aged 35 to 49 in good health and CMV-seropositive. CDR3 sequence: CSARTGQVHEQYF. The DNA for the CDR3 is TGCAGCGCCCGGACAGGGCAGGTCCACGAGCAGTACTTC.